This entry is about one T cell receptor (beta chain). The target of this receptor is not known. The sample originates from a study of T cells in severe cutaneous drug reactions (dated by TCRdb to between 2018 and 2021). About the investigation overall: Patients were recruited between the early 2010s and the late 2010s from Taiwan, Thailand and a European registry network. Enrollment was limited to patients whose SJS/TEN or DRESS diagnosis was probable or definite according to RegiSCAR criteria. The Naranjo algorithm and the ALDEN drug causality algorithm were used to assign the culprit drug. Patients in either the acute or the recovery stage provided biological samples, such as blister fluids/cells and PBMC. The study combined bulk TCR sequencing with single-cell sequencing, quantitative PCR validation, functional assays and transgenic mouse experiments. The libraries were made with iRepertoire multiplex PCR, and the authors referred to a comparison in which iRepertoire and 5' RACE methods, with or without UMI, captured abundant clonotypes to a similar degree.

Library preparation used the iRepertoire multiplex PCR system with TCR subtype-specific primers for both bulk and single-cell sequencing. Multiplex PCR with primers targeting V, D and J gene regions was used to generate bulk TCR beta libraries. Approximately 90-500 ng of RNA per sample was used as input for bulk TCR library preparation. Bulk TCR beta amplicons were sequenced on an Illumina MiSeq. The authors' pipeline ran thus. Sample misassignments and low-quality sequencing reads were filtered out during quality control steps. The amino acids lying between the V-gene Y[YFLI]C motif and the J-segment [FW]GXGT motif were defined as CDR3. TRBV and TRBJ gene assignments and CDR3 clonotypes followed the IMGT database. TRBV expression in each sample was normalized to the mean of the same gene in PBMC from 35 to 50 healthy donors. TCRdb reprocessed the raw reads; every CDR3 protein sequence is a single record, and DNA is not supplied. The V and J calls here are based on TCRdb, not the publication. The sample's own table lists roughly 5,400 distinct CDR3 sequences. The ten largest clones add up to 15% of the sample.

The donors whose samples were sequenced had carbamazepine-induced Stevens-Johnson syndrome or toxic epidermal necrolysis (CBZ-SJS/TEN). The peripheral blood repertoires were obtained from CBZ-SJS/TEN patients of Han Chinese origin (about 5) and European origin (roughly six). To search for drug-specific clonotypes, the T cell receptor repertoires of patients with drug-induced severe cutaneous adverse reactions were profiled by next-generation sequencing. The RNA source was either peripheral blood mononuclear cells or blister cells from skin lesions. What the study reported, not specific to this receptor: A public TCRbeta CDR3, present at a mean of around 15% in all seven CBZ-SJS/TEN blister samples, was undetectable or scarce in PBMC from tolerant controls and healthy donors. CBZ-SJS/TEN patients showed strongly increased TRBV12-4 usage, with averages of around 30% in blister cells and about 5% in PBMC. The authors stated that further study is still needed to find out whether the public TCR applies more generally to SJS/TEN caused by other drugs.

Inclusive of the bounding cysteine and phenylalanine, the CDR3 is 16 residues long. DNA was not recorded. Sequences MNHEY (CDR1) and SVGEGT (CDR2) are obtained from the germline V gene. The sequence joins TRBV6-2 or TRBV6-3 to TRBJ2-5; there is no DNA to check the TCRdb D call of TRBD2. This TCR was sampled from a human donor with a severe cutaneous adverse drug reaction. Input material: PBMCs. The CDR3 has the sequence CASSPGRLAGGETQYF.